The clone carrying this TCR beta chain was observed many times. Antigen: not known. The data were obtained in a study of breast tumors, draining lymph nodes, adjacent tissues. Whole-study findings and limits: Tumor repertoires ranked between lymph nodes and nontumor tissue in diversity, with V and J gene preferences. The lymph node origin of tumor T cells was framed as consistent with a hypothesis, not demonstrated. Tumor and nontumor repertoires were significantly more similar in luminal-like than in basal-like breast cancer. Findings are consistent with lymph node origin and intratumoral expansion of most tumor T cells.

Each CDR3 protein is one row after TCRdb ran MiXCR on the multiplex PCR reads. Here the sample spans some 110,000 distinct CDR3 sequences, approximately 28% being singletons. Breast cancer patients provided tissue from their axillary draining lymph nodes. Trimming removed 5 bases from V and 10 bases from J; junction bases left unmatched: 11. Germline CDR1 reads MNHEY; CDR2 reads SMNVEV (reference sequence). The CDR3 runs 15 residues. The chain has TRBV27 and TRBJ1-6, with 7 bases fitting TRBD1. Sequencing input: axillary lymph node tissue. The clonotype originates from a female donor with breast cancer. Some clones in this sample may be carry-over from other donors' samples. The CDR3 nucleotides read TGTGCCAGCAGTCCCGCACAGGGGATAAGGTCACCCCTCCACTTT. Its translation: CASSPAQGIRSPLHF.